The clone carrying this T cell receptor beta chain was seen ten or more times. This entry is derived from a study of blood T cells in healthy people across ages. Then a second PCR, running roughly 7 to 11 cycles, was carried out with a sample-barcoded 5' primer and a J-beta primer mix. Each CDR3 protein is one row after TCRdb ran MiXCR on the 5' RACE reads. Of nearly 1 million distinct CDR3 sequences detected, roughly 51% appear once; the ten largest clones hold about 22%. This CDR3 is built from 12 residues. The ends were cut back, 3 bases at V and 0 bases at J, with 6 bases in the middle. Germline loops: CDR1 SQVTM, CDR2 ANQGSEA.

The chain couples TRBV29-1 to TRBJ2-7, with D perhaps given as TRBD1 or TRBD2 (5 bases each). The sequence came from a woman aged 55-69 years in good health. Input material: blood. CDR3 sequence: CSVEGDSYEQYF. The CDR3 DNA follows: TGCAGCGTTGAGGGGGACTCCTACGAGCAGTACTTC.